One sample yielded the 23 T cell receptor beta chains listed below, sequenced in a study of T-cell reconstitution after alpha-beta-depleted transplantation in children. Unique molecular identifiers tagged the TCRbeta library. Using its own MiXCR run on the PCR reads, TCRdb lists one record per CDR3 protein. The sample yields 800,000 to 1,000,000 distinct CDR3 sequences, about 26% seen once. The sequencing here drew on PBMCs, mostly from graft donor cells, taken 360 days after TCRalphabeta/CD19-depleted stem cell transplant. The receptor source for this set is a boy under two years old who had a stem cell transplant for SCID, so the T cells may come from the graft donor.

This clonotype turned up a few times. The chain uses TRBV7-4 and TRBJ2-2, with unresolved D. Germline V lookup: CDR1 SGHVT, CDR2 SQSDAQ. The V end was cut by 2 bases, the J end by 6 bases, with 7 bases between. The CDR3 consists of 13 residues. Here the CDR3 reads CASSLLCSGELFF. CDR3 sequence (DNA): TGTGCCAGCAGCTTACTGTGCTCCGGGGAGCTGTTTTTT.

The V gene is TRBV18, the J gene TRBJ2-2, with D unclear. The CDR3 has 15 amino acids. The germline V gene has CDR1 KGHSH and CDR2 LQKENI. Trimming took 3 bases from V and 1 from J, leaving 9 bases between them. CDR3 loop: CASSPWTENTGELFF. The CDR3, as DNA: TGTGCCAGCTCACCGTGGACGGAGAACACCGGGGAGCTGTTTTTT. Looking up the rest from reference TRBV18 and TRBJ2-2 gives the full variable domain: NAGVMQNPRHLVRRRGQEARLRCSPMKGHSHVYWYRQLPEEGLKFMVYLQKENIIDESGMPKERFSAEFPKEGPSILRIQQVVRGDSAAYFCASSPWTENTGELFFGEGSRLTVL.

On this clonotype: A much larger clone differs from this one at a single base, so this may be a read error. Because it lacks the conserved phenylalanine or tryptophan at the end, this CDR3 is likely a read error. The CDR3 is CASSLDGGVYNEQFS. The CDR3, as DNA: TGTGCCAGCAGCTTGGATGGCGGGGTTTACAATGAGCAGTTCTCC. The chain combines TRBV5-4 with TRBJ2-1; D is perhaps TRBD2 (6 bases). The CDR3 covers 15 residues. Germline CDR1 SGHNT, CDR2 YYREEE (reference sequence). The V end lost 0 bases, the J end lost 4 bases, and 11 bases lay between the germline ends.

The genes are TRBV29-1 and TRBJ2-5; a weak D match, TRBD1 (5 bases). The CDR3 covers 11 residues. Germline V lookup: CDR1 SQVTM, CDR2 ANQGSEA. Trimming left V 6 bases short and J 7 bases short, with 12 bases between. In DNA, the CDR3 is TGCAGCGTCCCAGGGCAGGGGACCCAGTACTTC. Translation: CSVPGQGTQYF.

This clonotype was found a few times. The chain is built from TRBV6-4 and TRBJ2-7; D is tentatively TRBD1 or TRBD2 (5 bases each). The CDR3 has 16 amino acids. The V end lost 2 bases, the J end lost 1 base, and 15 bases lay between the germline ends. CDR1 MRHNA and CDR2 SNTAGT come from the germline V gene. The CDR3 loop reads CASSDGLRDGSYEQYF. CDR3 bases: TGTGCCAGCAGTGACGGTCTCCGGGACGGTTCCTACGAGCAGTACTTC.

V and J are TRBV29-1 and TRBJ1-2; weak D call: TRBD1 (6 bases). The V end lost 4 bases, the J end lost 8 bases, and 23 bases lay between the germline ends. Germline lookup yields CDR1 SQVTM and CDR2 ANQGSEA. The CDR3 is 15 residues long. CDR3 loop: CSVGGATGALRGYTF. CDR3 DNA: TGCAGCGTTGGCGGGGCGACAGGTGCCCTGAGGGGCTACACCTTC.

In its sample, this clonotype was seen a few times. V gene TRBV5-1 combines with J gene TRBJ2-5; D gene unclear. Germline V gene lookup returns CDR1 SGHRS and CDR2 YFSETQ. The CDR3 length is 13 residues. V was clipped by 3 bases and J by 4 bases, with 10 bases between them. The CDR3 reads CASSSPQPETQYF. CDR3 coding DNA: TGCGCCAGCAGCTCCCCACAGCCAGAGACCCAGTACTTC.

The chain combines TRBV5-1 with TRBJ2-3, with D possibly called TRBD1 or TRBD2 (5 bases each). The germline V gene encodes CDR1 SGHRS and CDR2 YFSETQ. Trimming pared 0 bases from V and 5 bases from J, leaving 16 bases between. The CDR3 covers 16 residues. This CDR3 is CASSLGDPPRGDTQYF. For the CDR3, the DNA is TGCGCCAGCAGCTTGGGGGACCCTCCGCGTGGAGATACGCAGTATTTT.

V gene TRBV20-1 combines with J gene TRBJ2-3; 9 bases match TRBD1. The V gene end was trimmed by 1 base and the J gene end by 5 bases; junction bases not matched to a gene: 7. Germline V gene lookup returns CDR1 DFQATT and CDR2 SNEGSKA (reference sequence). The CDR3 consists of 15 residues. CDR3 DNA: TGCAGTGCTAGAGCCCGGACAGGGGAAGGAGATACGCAGTATTTT. Its translation: CSARARTGEGDTQYF.

The chain combines TRBV4-3 with TRBJ1-3; possibly TRBD1 for D (6 bases). V lost 4 bases, J lost 0 bases, and 19 bases lay in between. This CDR3 is built from 18 residues. Germline lookup yields CDR1 LGHNA and CDR2 YSLEER. CDR3: CASSLFGGPRISGNTIYF. The CDR3 DNA reads as TGCGCCAGCAGCCTTTTCGGGGGGCCGAGAATCTCTGGAAACACCATATATTTT.

This chain joins TRBV5-1 and TRBJ1-1; D uncertain. The CDR3 extends over 14 amino acids. V lost 1 base to trimming and J lost 1 base, with 8 bases between them. Looked up from germline, CDR1 is SGHRS and CDR2 is YFSETQ. CDR3 DNA sequence: TGCGCCAGCAGCTTGCTCTTTGGGAACACTGAAGCTTTCTTT. It translates to CASSLLFGNTEAFF.

This clonotype appeared a few times. The rearrangement links TRBV12-3 or TRBV12-4 to TRBJ1-2, with D possibly TRBD1 on 6 matching bases. The CDR3 has 15 residues. V dropped 7 bases and J dropped 0 bases, with 15 bases sitting between them. The CDR3 region is CASTKSTGANYGYTF. The CDR3 bases are TGTGCCAGCACCAAATCGACAGGAGCTAACTATGGCTACACCTTC.

This clonotype was counted a few times. This sequence joins TRBV29-1 and TRBJ2-1; the D gene is possibly TRBD1 (5 bases). V shed 6 bases and J shed 4 bases, with 10 bases lying between them. The CDR3 loop spans 12 amino acids. Germline CDR1 SQVTM, CDR2 ANQGSEA. This chain's CDR3 is CSVADRYNEQFF. The CDR3 nucleotides read TGCAGCGTCGCTGACAGATACAATGAGCAGTTCTTC.

V and J are TRBV6-5 and TRBJ2-1; 7 bases match TRBD1. In germline, CDR1 is MNHEY, CDR2 SVGAGI. The CDR3 length is 16 residues. J lost 8 bases, V lost 4 bases, and 14 bases had no gene match. The CDR3 spells CASSSATGSPSDEQFF. The CDR3 DNA sequence: TGTGCCAGCAGTTCCGCGACAGGGTCCCCCTCAGATGAGCAGTTCTTC.

V and J are TRBV6-5 and TRBJ2-1; either TRBD1 or TRBD2 may supply D (6 bases each). From germline, CDR1 is MNHEY and CDR2 SVGAGI. V lost 2 bases to trimming and J lost 3 bases, with 14 bases between them. The CDR3 is 16 residues long. CDR3 DNA sequence: TGTGCCAGCAGTTACAGTGGGGGGCGGATCTACAATGAGCAGTTCTTC. Translation gives CASSYSGGRIYNEQFF.

The chain uses TRBV27 and TRBJ2-7, with TRBD1 matching 9 bases. CDR1 and CDR2 (germline): MNHEY, SMNVEV (reference sequence). V was clipped by 10 bases and J by 3 bases; unmatched bases: 7. The CDR3 sequence is 13 residues long. The CDR3 sequence: CATSTGGYYEQYF. For the CDR3, the DNA is TGTGCCACTTCGACAGGGGGGTACTACGAGCAGTACTTC.

This clonotype was observed many times. The V gene is TRBV7-9, the J gene TRBJ2-1; D may be TRBD2 (5 bases). Germline values: CDR1 SEHNR, CDR2 FQNEAQ (reference sequence). The length of the CDR3 is 14 residues. Trimming shortened V by 3 bases and J by 3 bases, and 9 bases separated the two germline ends. In DNA, the CDR3 is TGTGCCAGCAGCTTCGTTCGGGGCTACAATGAGCAGTTCTTC. This gives the protein CASSFVRGYNEQFF.

CDR3 residues: CSVEQGYGYTF. The DNA of the CDR3 is TGCAGCGTTGAACAGGGCTATGGCTACACCTTC. The chain uses TRBV29-1 and TRBJ1-2; D might be TRBD1 (5 bases). This CDR3 is 11 amino acids long. The V gene's germline CDR1 is SQVTM and CDR2 ANQGSEA. Trimming cost V 2 bases and J 4 bases, with 5 bases left between them.

About this clonotype itself: Germline is not matched at one junction end, which may reflect a read error. J is TRBJ2-2 and V is TRBV5-6, with D possibly TRBD2 on 5 matching bases. This CDR3 has 12 amino acids. Per germline, CDR1 SGHDT and CDR2 YYEEEE. CDR3 DNA sequence: TGTGCCAGCAACTTGGGAGCCGGGGAGCTGTTTTTT. Translating it yields CASNLGAGELFF.

This chain joins TRBV5-1 and TRBJ1-1, with 9 bases identical to TRBD1. This CDR3 has 14 residues. The V gene's germline CDR1 is SGHRS and CDR2 YFSETQ. Trimming removed 2 bases from V and 5 bases from J; junction bases left unmatched: 4. The CDR3 nucleotides are TGCGCCAGCAGCTTCACAGGGGGCGAAACTGAAGCTTTCTTT. Amino acid sequence: CASSFTGGETEAFF.

To note about this clonotype: No conserved phenylalanine or tryptophan is present at the end of the CDR3, so a read error is the likely explanation. This sequence joins TRBV25-1 and TRBJ2-3; possible D gene TRBD2, 5 bases. V was shortened by 0 bases and J by 3 bases, with 13 bases between the two germline ends. The CDR3 spans 16 residues. Germline V gene lookup returns CDR1 MGHDK and CDR2 SYGVNS. CDR3 sequence reads: CASSEYGPRGTDTQYC. The CDR3, as DNA: TGTGCCAGCAGTGAATATGGGCCCCGGGGAACAGATACGCAGTATTGT.

The chain couples TRBV5-5 to TRBJ2-5; 14 bases agree with TRBD2. This CDR3 region has 18 residues. V trimming: 3 bases; J trimming: 0 bases; junction bases outside the gene matches: 7. Germline CDR1 SGHKS, CDR2 YYEKEE (reference sequence). The CDR3 is CASSWGLAGASYQETQYF. The CDR3 nucleotides are TGTGCCAGCAGCTGGGGACTAGCGGGGGCCTCGTACCAAGAGACCCAGTACTTC.

This clonotype was observed many times. The V and J genes are TRBV5-1 and TRBJ2-1; D uncertain. The CDR3 is 14 residues long. CDR1 and CDR2 from the germline V gene are SGHRS and YFSETQ. The V end was cut by 1 base, the J end by 3 bases, with 8 bases between. The CDR3, as DNA: TGCGCCAGCAGCTTGTCAAACGGCTACAATGAGCAGTTCTTC. It translates to CASSLSNGYNEQFF.